These 28 T cell receptor beta chains were all obtained from the same sample, sequenced in a study of CD8+ T cells in alopecia areata. Treatment here: oral pan-JAK inhibitor, 5-10 mg twice daily. Extraction of RNA preceded its reverse transcription into cDNA, which served as the sequencing template. Measured with immunoSEQ multiplex PCR; TCRdb has only the in-frame clones, and not every one. Here the sample spans roughly 150,000 clones, roughly 50% being singletons. The specimen comprised CD8+ T cells sorted from blood, sampled at week 4, from a patient treated with tofacitinib. These receptors were taken from a human donor with alopecia areata.

This clone was found many times. The V and J genes are TRBV5-6 and TRBJ2-7; D remains ambiguous. Trimming cost V 0 bases and J 6 bases, with 1 base left between them. The CDR3 runs 10 residues. Germline V gene data show CDR1 as SGHDT and CDR2 as YYEEEE. As DNA, the CDR3 is TGTGCCAGCAGCTTGGCCGAGCAGTACTTC. The encoded protein is CASSLAEQYF.

The V gene is TRBV5-6, the J gene TRBJ2-3; 7 nucleotides match TRBD1. Germline CDR1 SGHDT, CDR2 YYEEEE. The CDR3 length is 14 residues. V lost 0 bases and J lost 5; bases outside the gene matches: 3. CDR3 protein: CASSLESGGDTQYF. As DNA, the CDR3 is TGTGCCAGCAGCTTGGAGTCAGGGGGAGATACGCAGTATTTT.

The chain recombines TRBV30 with TRBJ1-1; a possible D gene is TRBD1 (5 bases). CDR1 is GTSNPN and CDR2 is SVGIG in the germline V gene (reference sequence). The ends were cut back, 3 bases at V and 9 bases at J, with 20 bases in the middle. The CDR3 is made up of 14 amino acids. The CDR3 here is CAWSKRQIASKAFF. CDR3 sequence (DNA): TGTGCCTGGAGCAAAAGACAGATTGCGTCAAAAGCTTTCTTT.

About this clone: Other DNA sequences in this sample translate to the same CDR3. This chain connects TRBV6-5 to TRBJ2-7; D uncertain. V lost 0 bases, J lost 2 bases, and 2 bases lay in between. From germline, CDR1 is MNHEY and CDR2 SVGAGI. This CDR3 region has 12 residues. CDR3 sequence reads: CASSYSPYEQYF. CDR3 coding DNA: TGTGCCAGCAGTTACTCGCCCTACGAGCAGTACTTC.

This clone was recorded a few times. The chain uses TRBV5-6 and TRBJ2-5; 10 bases are a match to TRBD1. This CDR3 has 15 residues. Germline lookup yields CDR1 SGHDT and CDR2 YYEEEE. V shed 4 bases and J 2 bases; nucleotides not matched to a gene: 5. Here the CDR3 reads CASSEGQGIQETQYF. The CDR3 region has the DNA TGTGCCAGCAGCGAGGGACAGGGGATTCAAGAGACCCAGTACTTC.

About this clone: Distinct nucleotide sequences in the sample also encode this CDR3. The V gene is TRBV10-3, the J gene TRBJ2-3; TRBD2 agrees at 13 bases. The junction had 5 bases not matched to a gene; V was cut back by 6 bases and J by 2 bases. This CDR3 is 16 amino acids long. Germline CDR1 reads ENHRY; CDR2 reads SYGVKD. CDR3 nucleotides: TGTGCCATCAGCCCGACTAGCGGGGGGATCACAGATACGCAGTATTTT. Protein sequence: CAISPTSGGITDTQYF.

The rearrangement uses TRBV9 and TRBJ2-2, with 9 bases fitting TRBD2. With 1 base clipped from V and 6 bases from J, the junction kept 7 bases outside the gene matches. Looked up from germline, CDR1 is SGDLS and CDR2 is YYNGEE. The CDR3 is made up of 16 amino acids. CDR3 in DNA: TGTGCCAGCAGCGTAAAAGCGGGGGGCCCCTCCGGGGAGCTGTTTTTT. Translated, it gives CASSVKAGGPSGELFF.

This CDR3 is CATSFLARGEQFF. CDR3 bases: TGTGCCACCAGCTTTCTAGCGCGGGGTGAGCAGTTCTTC. The gene calls are TRBV15 and TRBJ2-1; maybe TRBD2 (6 bases). This CDR3 has 13 residues. Germline V gives CDR1 LNHNV, CDR2 YYDKDF (reference sequence). Trimming removed 5 bases at V and 9 bases at J, with 14 bases between. Drawing the rest from reference TRBV15 and TRBJ2-1, the complete variable domain is DAMVIQNPRYQVTQFGKPVTLSCSQTLNHNVMYWYQQKSSQAPKLLFHYYDKDFNNEADTPDNFQSRRPNTSFCFLDIRSPGLGDTAMYLCATSFLARGEQFFGPGTRLTVL.

This clone has just one count. The gene calls are TRBV7-9 and TRBJ2-5; the D is unclear. CDR3 length equals 10 residues. Deletions cut 6 bases from V and 5 bases from J, with 4 bases between. The V gene's germline CDR1 is SEHNR and CDR2 FQNEAQ (reference sequence). Written as DNA, the CDR3 is TGTGCCAGCAGGGGTGAGACCCAGTACTTC. Protein product: CASRGETQYF.

The rearrangement links TRBV30 to TRBJ2-7, with 10 positions matching TRBD2. The CDR3 runs 13 residues. With V trimmed by 3 bases and J by 7 bases, 6 bases remained unmatched. In germline, CDR1 is GTSNPN, CDR2 SVGIG (reference sequence). CDR3 in DNA: TGTGCCTGGAGAGTACAGGGACTAGCGGAGCAGTACTTC. Protein: CAWRVQGLAEQYF.

The chain joins TRBV11-2 to TRBJ2-1; no definite D call. CDR1 SGHAT and CDR2 FQNNGV come from the germline V gene. V lost 8 bases and J lost 3, with 5 bases in between. The CDR3 contains 11 residues. The CDR3: CASRDYNEQFF. The CDR3 DNA sequence: TGTGCCAGCCGCGACTACAATGAGCAGTTCTTC.

This clone was seen more than once but under ten times. This sequence joins TRBV29-1 and TRBJ2-7; tentative D call: TRBD2 (5 bases). V dropped 6 bases and J dropped 9 bases, with 21 bases sitting between them. The CDR3 runs to 13 residues. The germline V gene has CDR1 SQVTM and CDR2 ANQGSEA. The DNA of the CDR3 is TGCAGCGTCCCGGACTGTTGTACGAGCGGGCAGTACTTC. This encodes CSVPDCCTSGQYF.

The genes are TRBV11-2 and TRBJ2-1; no firm D call. Trimming removed 3 bases at V and 8 bases at J, with 14 bases between. Germline V CDR1 and CDR2: SGHAT, FQNNGV. The CDR3 runs to 14 residues. The CDR3 spells CASSLSIGLDEQFF. The CDR3 nucleotides read TGTGCCAGCAGCTTGTCGATAGGGCTCGATGAGCAGTTCTTC.

This rearrangement joins TRBV5-1 to TRBJ2-5; 9 nucleotides match TRBD1. Per the germline V gene, CDR1 is SGHRS and CDR2 is YFSETQ. There are 17 residues in the CDR3. After removal of 4 bases from V and 4 bases from J, the junction contained 14 bases not matched to a gene. The CDR3 region has the DNA TGCGCCAGCAGCACCCGGGACAGGGTAAGGCCAGGAGAGACCCAGTACTTC. Its protein is CASSTRDRVRPGETQYF.

Note on this clone: An end of the junction differs from the germline gene, which may be a read error. The chain is built from TRBV13 and TRBJ1-5; TRBD1 might be the D (5 bases). The CDR3 is 14 residues long. Per germline, CDR1 PRHDT and CDR2 FYEKMQ (reference sequence). This CDR3 reads CASSLGAENQPQHF. In DNA form, the CDR3 reads TGTGCCAGCAGTTTAGGGGCAGAAAATCAGCCCCAGCATTTT.

The chain combines TRBV14 with TRBJ2-7; 7 positions match TRBD1. Trimming cost V 5 bases and J 4 bases; bases outside gene matches: 2. Germline values: CDR1 SGHDN, CDR2 FVKESK. The CDR3 is 12 amino acids. This CDR3 reads CASSGQDYEQYF. The CDR3 nucleotides are TGTGCCAGCAGCGGACAGGATTACGAGCAGTACTTC.

The sample holds a few counts of this clone. V and J are TRBV29-1 and TRBJ2-7; the D gene is possibly TRBD2 (6 bases). The germline gives CDR1 SQVTM, CDR2 ANQGSEA. This CDR3 is built from 12 residues. V dropped 4 bases and J dropped 3 bases, with 10 bases sitting between them. CDR3 DNA sequence: TGCAGCGTTGGGGGGGATAACTACGAGCAGTACTTC. Protein sequence: CSVGGDNYEQYF.

The genes are TRBV9 and TRBJ1-2; D is possibly TRBD1 (5 bases). The germline CDR1 and CDR2 sequences are SGDLS and YYNGEE. The V gene lost 3 bases and the J gene lost 5 bases, with 20 bases spanning the gap. The CDR3 is 16 amino acids. The CDR3 nucleotides read TGTGCCAGCAGCGCCGGGGGACTTGAAGAGGTATATGGCTACACCTTC. Translation gives CASSAGGLEEVYGYTF.

The CDR3 DNA follows: TGTGCCAGCTCCGGGCGCCCCTCCTATGGCTACACCTTC. This translates into CASSGRPSYGYTF. The chain employs TRBV27 and TRBJ1-2, with D uncertain. Per the germline V gene, CDR1 is MNHEY and CDR2 is SMNVEV (reference sequence). Trimming cost V 8 bases and J 4 bases, with 14 bases left between them. The CDR3 is made up of 13 amino acids.

The chain recombines TRBV13 with TRBJ2-7; the D gene is possibly TRBD1 (5 bases). This CDR3 is 11 amino acids long. Trimming removed 8 bases from V and 5 bases from J, with 10 bases in between. Germline loops: CDR1 PRHDT, CDR2 FYEKMQ (reference sequence). CDR3 nucleotides: TGTGCCAGCGGGCAGGGTCACGAGCAGTACTTC. This sequence encodes CASGQGHEQYF.

This clone was counted a few times. The genes are TRBV30 and TRBJ1-1; D uncertain. Deletions cut 2 bases from V and 0 bases from J, with 7 bases between. The germline gives CDR1 GTSNPN, CDR2 SVGIG (reference sequence). The CDR3 consists of 13 residues. The CDR3 DNA is TGTGCCTGGAGTCCGGATGTGAACACTGAAGCTTTCTTT. Its protein product is CAWSPDVNTEAFF.

This chain uses TRBV6-5 with TRBJ1-2; 7 nucleotides agree with TRBD1. Germline V gene data show CDR1 as MNHEY and CDR2 as SVGAGI. The V and J ends lost 6 bases and 3 bases, in that order; junction bases with no gene match: 4. The CDR3 sequence is 13 residues long. The CDR3 DNA follows: TGTGCCAGCAGCAGACAGGGAGACTATGGCTACACCTTC. This translates into CASSRQGDYGYTF.

This clone has just one count. The chain recombines TRBV9 with TRBJ2-7; D tentatively fits TRBD1 or TRBD2 (7 bases each). V was clipped by 0 bases and J by 5 bases, with 12 bases between them. CDR3 size: 14 residues. Germline lookup yields CDR1 SGDLS and CDR2 YYNGEE. The chain's CDR3 is CASSVEGGGDEQYF. For the CDR3, the DNA is TGTGCCAGCAGCGTAGAGGGAGGGGGCGACGAGCAGTACTTC.

This clone was observed a handful of times. V gene TRBV7-9 combines with J gene TRBJ2-7; 12 positions match TRBD1. The CDR3 consists of 15 residues. The V gene end was trimmed by 5 bases and the J gene end by 3 bases; junction bases not matched to a gene: 5. The germline V gene encodes CDR1 SEHNR and CDR2 FQNEAQ (reference sequence). CDR3 nucleotide sequence: TGTGCCAGCAGCCCGGGACAGGGGGCTCTCTACGAGCAGTACTTC. Translated, it gives CASSPGQGALYEQYF. Looking up the rest from reference TRBV7-9 and TRBJ2-7 gives the full variable domain: DTGVSQNPRHKITKRGQNVTFRCDPISEHNRLYWYRQTLGQGPEFLTYFQNEAQLEKSRLLSDRFSAERPKGSFSTLEIQRTEQGDSAMYLCASSPGQGALYEQYFGPGTRLTVT.

In its sample, this clone was seen a few times. The chain is built from TRBV10-3 and TRBJ2-7; D may be TRBD2 (5 bases). V dropped 2 bases and J dropped 7 bases, with 15 bases sitting between them. The CDR3 covers 14 residues. CDR1 and CDR2 (germline): ENHRY, SYGVKD. The CDR3 bases are TGTGCCATCAGTGAGACCGGGCAATCGGGAGAGCAGTACTTC. Amino acid sequence: CAISETGQSGEQYF.

The rearrangement joins TRBV7-9 to TRBJ2-5; D possibly corresponds to TRBD2 (5 bases). The V gene's germline CDR1 is SEHNR and CDR2 FQNEAQ (reference sequence). The CDR3 length is 14 residues. The ends were cut back, 5 bases at V and 8 bases at J, with 18 bases in the middle. In DNA form, the CDR3 reads TGTGCCAGCAGCAGGCTGGCGGGTCCCGTCACCCAGTACTTC. This sequence encodes CASSRLAGPVTQYF. The whole variable domain, remainder taken from reference TRBV7-9 and TRBJ2-5, is DTGVSQNPRHKITKRGQNVTFRCDPISEHNRLYWYRQTLGQGPEFLTYFQNEAQLEKSRLLSDRFSAERPKGSFSTLEIQRTEQGDSAMYLCASSRLAGPVTQYFGPGTRLLVL.

The chain couples TRBV18 to TRBJ2-7; TRBD1 matches at 8 bases. The V and J ends lost 3 bases and 4 bases, in that order; junction bases with no gene match: 2. From germline, CDR1 is KGHSH and CDR2 LQKENI. This CDR3 comprises 13 residues. This chain's CDR3 is CASSPQGAYEQYF. CDR3 DNA sequence: TGTGCCAGCTCACCCCAGGGGGCTTACGAGCAGTACTTC.

This clone was observed a handful of times. The rearrangement joins TRBV7-2 to TRBJ1-3; D is perhaps TRBD1 (5 bases). This CDR3 is built from 17 residues. V was cut by 4 bases and J by 4 bases, with 20 bases left in between. Germline CDR1 SGHTA, CDR2 FQGNSA. This CDR3 is CASSSFPGQEGGNTIYF. The CDR3, as DNA: TGTGCCAGCAGCTCCTTCCCAGGGCAGGAGGGAGGAAACACCATATATTTT. Full variable domain (rest looked up from reference TRBV7-2 and TRBJ1-3): GAGVSQSPSNKVTEKGKDVELRCDPISGHTALYWYRQSLGQGLEFLIYFQGNSAPDKSGLPSDRFSAERTGGSVSTLTIQRTQQEDSAVYLCASSSFPGQEGGNTIYFGEGSWLTVV.